These T cell receptor beta chains were read from a single sample in a study of blood T cell repertoires in COVID-19. Clones were sequenced by immunoSEQ multiplex PCR, and TCRdb holds only the in-frame ones, with some missing. The sample comprises 150,000 to 200,000 clones, 86% of which are singletons, and less than 3.5% rests with the top ten. The specimen sequenced was peripheral blood. The receptors stem from a man aged 65 to 85 with acute or convalescent COVID-19. Both conserved end residues are part of each CDR3. A D gene is named only where the DNA matches it firmly. Only part of the rows carry a size: once, few, many, or a class if the clone is expanded.

cdr3_aa,cdr3_nt,clone_size,j_call,v_call,d_call
CASSMTGENSPLHF,TGTGCCAGTAGTATGACAGGGGAGAATTCACCCCTCCACTTT,.,TRBJ1-6,TRBV19,TRBD1
CASQSQPNTEAFF,TGTGCCAGCCAATCACAGCCGAACACTGAAGCTTTCTTT,.,TRBJ1-1,TRBV6-5,.
CASSQEARGYTF,TGTGCCAGCAGCCAAGAGGCTAGAGGCTACACCTTC,.,TRBJ1-2,TRBV3-1/TRBV3-2,.
CASSYWDKNTEAFF,TGTGCCAGCAGTTACTGGGACAAGAACACTGAAGCTTTCTTT,.,TRBJ1-1,TRBV6-5,.
CASSPGQNNEQFF,TGCGCCAGCAGCCCTGGACAGAACAATGAGCAGTTCTTC,.,TRBJ2-1,TRBV5-1,.
CSASPGAGAVDTQYF,TGCAGTGCTAGTCCCGGGGCGGGAGCGGTAGATACGCAGTATTTT,.,TRBJ2-3,TRBV20-1,TRBD2
CASSQGAGVIYEQYF,TGTGCCAGCAGCCAAGGAGCGGGAGTAATTTACGAGCAGTACTTC,.,TRBJ2-7,TRBV3-1/TRBV3-2,TRBD2
CASSPSIGVKETQYF,TGTGCCAGCTCACCTTCCATAGGGGTAAAAGAGACCCAGTACTTC,.,TRBJ2-5,TRBV18,.
CASSSVGGHLSTDTQYF,TGTGCCAGCAGCTCGGTCGGTGGACATTTGTCCACAGATACGCAGTATTTT,.,TRBJ2-3,TRBV7-8,.
CASSWTGLSSKLFF,TGTGCCAGCAGTTGGACAGGGCTATCGTCAAAACTGTTTTTT,.,TRBJ1-4,TRBV6-1,TRBD1
CASSHPGTFNTF,TGTGCCAGCAGCCACCCCGGGACATTTAACACCTTC,.,TRBJ1-2,TRBV7-2,.
CAWGNGETQYF,TGTGCCTGGGGGAACGGAGAGACCCAGTACTTC,few,TRBJ2-5,TRBV30,.
CAWSEGTTDTQYF,TGTGCCTGGAGTGAAGGGACAACAGATACGCAGTATTTT,.,TRBJ2-3,TRBV30,.
CASSPGQLNEAFF,TGTGCCAGCTCCCCGGGACAGTTAAACGAAGCTTTCTTT,once,TRBJ1-1,TRBV18,TRBD1
CASSPRGNQPQHF,TGTGCCAGCAGCCCCCGGGGCAATCAGCCCCAGCATTTT,.,TRBJ1-5,TRBV7-3,.
CASSHIGQYF,TGTGCCAGCTCTCATATCGGGCAGTACTTC,.,TRBJ2-7,TRBV11-2,.
CASSLGLAGYNEQFF,TGCGCCAGCAGCTTGGGACTAGCGGGCTACAATGAGCAGTTCTTC,few,TRBJ2-1,TRBV5-1,TRBD2
CASSPGRELVAFF,TGTGCCAGCAGCCCCGGACGGGAACTAGTGGCTTTCTTT,.,TRBJ1-1,TRBV7-2,.
CASRRLAGNTEAFF,TGTGCCAGCAGGCGGTTGGCGGGGAACACTGAAGCTTTCTTT,once,TRBJ1-1,TRBV7-9,.
CASSLVQDSYEQYF,TGTGCCAGCAGCTTAGTTCAGGACTCCTACGAGCAGTACTTC,few,TRBJ2-7,TRBV7-8,.
CASRMILTGENTEAFF,TGTGCCAGCAGGATGATTCTGACAGGGGAGAACACTGAAGCTTTCTTT,.,TRBJ1-1,TRBV27,TRBD1
CASSWDRVNYGYTF,TGTGCCAGCAGCTGGGACAGGGTGAACTATGGCTACACCTTC,.,TRBJ1-2,TRBV7-8,TRBD1
CASSLAGHGNTIYF,TGTGCCAGCAGCTTAGCGGGGCACGGAAACACCATATATTTT,few,TRBJ1-3,TRBV7-9,.
CASSQTGWDSPLHF,TGTGCCAGTAGCCAGACAGGGTGGGATTCACCCCTCCACTTT,.,TRBJ1-6,TRBV19,TRBD1
CASSVANRGPTNGYTF,TGTGCCAGCAGCGTAGCTAACAGGGGTCCAACGAACGGCTACACCTTC,.,TRBJ1-2,TRBV9,TRBD1
CAWSSGGPQETQYF,TGTGCCTGGAGTTCCGGAGGCCCGCAAGAGACCCAGTACTTC,.,TRBJ2-5,TRBV30,.
CASSKAGGTVEEQYF,TGTGCCAGCAGCAAAGCGGGGGGGACTGTGGAGGAGCAGTACTTC,.,TRBJ2-7,TRBV9,TRBD2
CASSTGLAGGQDEQFF,TGCGCCAGCAGCACTGGACTAGCGGGAGGGCAGGATGAGCAGTTCTTC,.,TRBJ2-1,TRBV5-1,TRBD2
CASTPDREVGYTF,TGTGCCAGCACCCCGGACAGGGAGGTGGGCTACACCTTC,.,TRBJ1-2,TRBV2,TRBD1
CASSYRGNTEAFF,TGTGCCAGCAGTTACAGAGGAAACACTGAAGCTTTCTTT,once,TRBJ1-1,TRBV6-2/TRBV6-3,.
CASSLSVAATRWETQYF,TGTGCCAGCAGCTTATCCGTAGCGGCAACACGGTGGGAGACCCAGTACTTC,.,TRBJ2-5,TRBV7-9,.
CASSLLRQNTGELFF,TGTGCCAGCAGTTTATTGCGGCAGAACACCGGGGAGCTGTTTTTT,.,TRBJ2-2,TRBV27,.
CATNRPGEYEQYF,TGTGCCACCAACCGGCCGGGGGAATACGAGCAGTACTTC,few,TRBJ2-7,TRBV18,.
CASNTPGQGLANEKLFF,TGTGCCAGTAATACCCCGGGACAGGGGTTGGCTAATGAAAAACTGTTTTTT,.,TRBJ1-4,TRBV19,TRBD1
CASSPTGANQPQHF,TGTGCCAGCAGCCCTACAGGGGCGAATCAGCCCCAGCATTTT,.,TRBJ1-5,TRBV9,TRBD1
CASRDRGVVYNEQFF,TGCGCCAGCAGAGACAGGGGGGTGGTCTACAATGAGCAGTTCTTC,.,TRBJ2-1,TRBV10-2,TRBD1
CSVEIGQGAGYTF,TGCAGCGTTGAGATCGGGCAGGGCGCTGGCTACACCTTC,.,TRBJ1-2,TRBV29-1,.
CASSEQPRGTEAFF,TGTGCCAGCAGTGAACAGCCGCGCGGCACTGAAGCTTTCTTT,.,TRBJ1-1,TRBV2,.
CASSFVRGGLFNEQFF,TGTGCCAGCAGCTTTGTCCGGGGGGGCCTGTTCAATGAGCAGTTCTTC,.,TRBJ2-1,TRBV5-6,TRBD2
CASSVGAYSSGNTIYF,TGTGCCAGCAGCGTAGGGGCGTATAGCTCTGGAAACACCATATATTTT,.,TRBJ1-3,TRBV9,.
CASSQARSVPYEQYF,TGCGCCAGCAGCCAAGCTCGATCAGTCCCTTACGAGCAGTACTTC,.,TRBJ2-7,TRBV4-1,.